The 14 T cell receptor beta chains listed next were all sequenced from one sample in a study of blood T cell repertoires in COVID-19. The table came from immunoSEQ multiplex PCR; TCRdb's copy has only in-frame clones and leaves some out. The sample lists about 110,000 clones, around four fifths seen once, with 4% to 4.5% in the top ten. Sequencing was carried out using peripheral blood. These receptors were obtained from a woman between 65 and 79 years old with acute or convalescent COVID-19.

J is TRBJ2-5 and V is TRBV3-1 (or the pseudogene TRBV3-2); D possibly corresponds to TRBD2 (6 bases). Trimming left V 5 bases short and J 5 bases short, with 18 bases between. CDR1 and CDR2 from the germline V gene are LGHDT and YNNKEL (reference sequence). The CDR3 is made up of 15 amino acids. The CDR3 protein is CASSNGTNGGETQYF. CDR3 sequence (DNA): TGTGCCAGCAGCAACGGGACCAACGGAGGGGAGACCCAGTACTTC.

The chain recombines TRBV28 with TRBJ2-3, with TRBD2 identical over 16 bases. CDR3 length: 15 amino acids. The J segment lost 5 bases and the V segment lost 8 bases, leaving 4 bases of the junction unmatched. From germline, CDR1 is MDHEN and CDR2 SYDVKM. CDR3 region: CASQGLAGGRDTQYF. The CDR3 nucleotides are TGTGCCAGCCAGGGACTAGCGGGAGGGAGAGATACGCAGTATTTT.

The CDR3 region has the DNA TGTGCCAGCAGTTACTCGTCAGGGGTCGTTGAAAAACTGTTTTTT. This translates into CASSYSSGVVEKLFF. The chain recombines TRBV6-6 with TRBJ1-4; tentative D call: TRBD1 (6 bases). From germline, CDR1 is MNHNY and CDR2 SVGAGI (reference sequence). Trimming shortened V by 0 bases and J by 7 bases, and 12 bases separated the two germline ends. The length of the CDR3 is 15 residues.

With respect to this clone: The same CDR3 is also encoded by other DNA sequences in this sample. The chain combines TRBV9 with TRBJ2-2, with TRBD2 matching over 7 bases. This CDR3 is 15 amino acids long. J gave up 0 bases and V 2 bases, and 1 base lay outside the gene matches. Germline CDR1 and CDR2: SGDLS and YYNGEE. CDR3 nucleotides: TGTGCCAGCAGCGTTGGACTAGCGAACACCGGGGAGCTGTTTTTT. Protein: CASSVGLANTGELFF.

The chain has TRBV20-1 and TRBJ2-3; 12 positions agree with TRBD2. Trimming removed 3 bases from V and 0 bases from J; junction bases left unmatched: 13. Germline V gene lookup returns CDR1 DFQATT and CDR2 SNEGSKA (reference sequence). The CDR3 extends over 19 amino acids. CDR3 DNA: TGCAGTGCTAGTGATCCGGGACTAGCGGGCCCTATTAGCACAGATACGCAGTATTTT. Translating it yields CSASDPGLAGPISTDTQYF.

The chain employs TRBV21-1 and TRBJ2-4; TRBD1 is the table's D call and was not checked against the DNA. TRBV21-1 is an annotated pseudogene. This CDR3 is built from 16 residues. Here the CDR3 DNA reads TGTGCCAGGGTTCGGACAGGGGGGTTTCTAAAAAACATTCAGTACTTC. Translation: CARVRTGGFLKNIQYF.

The CDR3 is CASSNTDMNTEAFF. The CDR3 bases are TGTGCCAGCAGCAACACCGATATGAACACTGAAGCTTTCTTT. V is TRBV7-9 and J is TRBJ1-1; D gene unclear. This CDR3 is 14 amino acids long. The germline V and J ends were trimmed by 5 bases and 0 bases, with 10 bases remaining between them. The germline V gene has CDR1 SEHNR and CDR2 FQNEAQ (reference sequence).

The chain uses TRBV2 and TRBJ2-4; 11 nucleotides line up with TRBD2. V was pared by 7 bases and J by 4 bases, with 9 bases of the junction left unmatched. This CDR3 is built from 16 residues. Germline V gene sequence: CDR1 SNHLY, CDR2 FYNNEI. CDR3 coding DNA: TGTGCCAGCACCGAGATAGCGGGGGGGCTTAAAAACATTCAGTACTTC. Translation: CASTEIAGGLKNIQYF.

V gene TRBV4-1 combines with J gene TRBJ2-6, with 9 bases fitting TRBD1. Germline lookup yields CDR1 MGHRA and CDR2 YSYEKL. The CDR3 runs 19 residues. V shed 4 bases, J shed 4 bases, and the junction held 14 bases outside the gene matches. CDR3: CASSRPIVQGAGGANVLTF. The CDR3 DNA is TGCGCCAGCAGCCGACCTATAGTACAGGGGGCGGGAGGGGCCAACGTCCTGACTTTC.

This sequence joins TRBV30 and TRBJ1-6; TRBD1 matches at 10 bases. J lost 7 bases, V lost 8 bases, and 8 bases had no gene match. The CDR3 has 14 residues. CDR1 is GTSNPN and CDR2 is SVGIG in the germline V gene (reference sequence). CDR3 sequence: CAGTGVTLNSPLHF. In DNA, the CDR3 is TGTGCCGGGACAGGGGTGACTCTAAATTCACCCCTCCACTTT. Full variable domain (outside the CDR3, taken from reference TRBV30 and TRBJ1-6): SQTIHQWPATLVQPVGSPLSLECTVEGTSNPNLYWYRQAAGRGLQLLFYSVGIGQISSEVPQNLSASRPQDRQFILSSKKLLLSDSGFYLCAGTGVTLNSPLHFGNGTRLTVT.

The chain couples TRBV7-2 to TRBJ2-5; 14 positions match TRBD2. The CDR3 spans 16 residues. V lost 3 bases and J lost 2; bases outside the gene matches: 2. Per germline, CDR1 SGHTA and CDR2 FQGNSA. Here the CDR3 DNA reads TGTGCCAGCAGCTTCGGACTAGCGGGAGGTCAAGAGACCCAGTACTTC. This encodes CASSFGLAGGQETQYF.

This rearrangement joins TRBV9 to TRBJ1-2; 7 bases are a match to TRBD1. CDR3 size: 11 residues. Trimming took 3 bases from V and 8 from J; bases not matched to a gene: 1. The germline CDR1 and CDR2 sequences are SGDLS and YYNGEE. The CDR3 is CASSDRGGYTF. Written as DNA, the CDR3 is TGTGCCAGCAGCGACAGGGGCGGCTACACCTTC.

This clone has just a few counts. The chain recombines TRBV7-2 with TRBJ1-5, with a weak D call TRBD1 (6 bases). The CDR3 covers 13 residues. The V end was cut by 2 bases, the J end by 7 bases, with 9 bases between. CDR1 is SGHTA, CDR2 FQGNSA, per germline. CDR3 nucleotide sequence: TGTGCCAGCAGCTTAAGACAGGCCCAGCCCCAGCATTTT. Encoded protein: CASSLRQAQPQHF.

The CDR3 DNA sequence: TGTGCCAGCAGTTACAGTAGGGCGGGAGAAAAACTGTTTTTT. This codes for CASSYSRAGEKLFF. This chain joins TRBV6-5 and TRBJ1-4; D not resolved. With 2 bases removed from V and 8 bases from J, the gap between germline ends came to 12 bases. Germline CDR1 MNHEY, CDR2 SVGAGI. CDR3 length: 14 residues.